This note documents a single T cell receptor (beta chain) sequence. The CDR3 is 14 amino acids. Germline CDR1 reads SGHTA; CDR2 reads FQGTGA. V lost 5 bases, J lost 2 bases, and 13 bases lay in between. The sample comes from a study of blood T cell repertoires in COVID-19. Authors' data handling: Estimation of nucleated cell counts was performed using reference gene primer amplification. Only in-frame clones appear in the TCRdb table, and some are missing; sequencing was by immunoSEQ multiplex PCR. V and J calls plus clone size are reproduced from that table; the DNA served to infer D and trimming. The sample includes approximately 210,000 clones, approximately 84% seen only once; the top ten take 15%.

This clonotype originated in a man between 35 and 55 years old who had recovered from COVID-19. The specimen sequenced was PBMCs or T cells enriched from blood (not recorded which). The chain links TRBV7-3 to TRBJ2-7; D is perhaps TRBD2 (5 bases). In nucleotides, the CDR3 is TGTGCCAGCAGCGAAAAAAGCGGTACCTACGAGCAGTACTTC. Protein: CASSEKSGTYEQYF.